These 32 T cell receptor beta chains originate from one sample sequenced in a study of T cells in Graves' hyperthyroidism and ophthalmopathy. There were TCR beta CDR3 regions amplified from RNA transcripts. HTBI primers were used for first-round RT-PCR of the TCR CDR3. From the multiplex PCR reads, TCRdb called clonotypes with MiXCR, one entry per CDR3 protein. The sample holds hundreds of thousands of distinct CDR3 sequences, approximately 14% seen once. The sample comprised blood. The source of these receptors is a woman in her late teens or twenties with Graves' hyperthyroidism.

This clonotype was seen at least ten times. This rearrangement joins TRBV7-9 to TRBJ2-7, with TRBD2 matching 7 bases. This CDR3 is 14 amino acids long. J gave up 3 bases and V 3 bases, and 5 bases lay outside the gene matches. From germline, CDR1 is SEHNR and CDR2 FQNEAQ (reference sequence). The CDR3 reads CASSFGTNFYEQYF. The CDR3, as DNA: TGTGCCAGCAGCTTCGGGACTAACTTCTACGAGCAGTACTTC.

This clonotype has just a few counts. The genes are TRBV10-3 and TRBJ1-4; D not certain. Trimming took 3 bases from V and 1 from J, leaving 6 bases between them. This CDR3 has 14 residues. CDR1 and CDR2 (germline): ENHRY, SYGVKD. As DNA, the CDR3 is TGTGCCATCAGTGACGAGCGAACTAATGAAAAACTGTTTTTT. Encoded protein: CAISDERTNEKLFF.

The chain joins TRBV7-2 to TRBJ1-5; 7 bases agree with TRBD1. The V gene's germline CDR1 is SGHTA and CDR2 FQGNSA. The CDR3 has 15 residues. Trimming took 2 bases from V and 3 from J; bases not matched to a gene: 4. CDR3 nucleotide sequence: TGTGCCAGCAGCTTATTAGGGACAGTCAATCAGCCCCAGCATTTT. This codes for CASSLLGTVNQPQHF.

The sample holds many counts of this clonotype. The CDR3 loop reads CASSLVGVSSYNEQFF. The CDR3 nucleotides are TGCGCCAGCAGCTTGGTCGGGGTAAGCTCCTACAATGAGCAGTTCTTC. The chain links TRBV5-1 to TRBJ2-1, with TRBD2 as a possible D gene (5 bases). Germline V lookup: CDR1 SGHRS, CDR2 YFSETQ. This CDR3 has 16 residues. Deletions cut 0 bases from V and 0 bases from J, with 10 bases between.

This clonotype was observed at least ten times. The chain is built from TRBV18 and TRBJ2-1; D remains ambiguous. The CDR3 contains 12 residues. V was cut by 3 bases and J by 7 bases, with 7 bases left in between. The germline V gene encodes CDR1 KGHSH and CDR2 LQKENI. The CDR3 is CASSPKANEQFF. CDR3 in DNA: TGTGCCAGCTCACCGAAAGCGAATGAGCAGTTCTTC.

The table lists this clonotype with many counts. CDR3 residues: CASSLRAASTDTQYF. CDR3 DNA sequence: TGTGCCAGCAGCTTAAGGGCGGCTAGCACAGATACGCAGTATTTT. The rearrangement links TRBV7-3 to TRBJ2-3; the D is unclear. The V gene's germline CDR1 is SGHTA and CDR2 FQGTGA. The CDR3 consists of 15 residues. V was shortened by 1 base and J by 0 bases, with 8 bases between the two germline ends.

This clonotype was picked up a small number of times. The chain's CDR3 is CASTPPDRNTEAFF. The CDR3 nucleotides read TGTGCCAGCACCCCACCGGACAGGAACACTGAAGCTTTCTTT. V usage is TRBV6-1 and J usage is TRBJ1-1, with D tentatively TRBD1 (6 bases). The CDR3 loop spans 14 amino acids. Germline loops: CDR1 MNHNS, CDR2 SASEGT. V was pared by 7 bases and J by 1 base, with 13 bases between.

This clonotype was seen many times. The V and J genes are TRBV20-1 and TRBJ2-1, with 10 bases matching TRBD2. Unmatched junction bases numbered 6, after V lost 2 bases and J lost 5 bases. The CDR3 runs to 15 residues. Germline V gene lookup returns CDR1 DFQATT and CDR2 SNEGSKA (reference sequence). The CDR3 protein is CSARPLAGANNEQFF. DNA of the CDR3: TGCAGTGCTAGACCGCTAGCGGGAGCCAACAATGAGCAGTTCTTC.

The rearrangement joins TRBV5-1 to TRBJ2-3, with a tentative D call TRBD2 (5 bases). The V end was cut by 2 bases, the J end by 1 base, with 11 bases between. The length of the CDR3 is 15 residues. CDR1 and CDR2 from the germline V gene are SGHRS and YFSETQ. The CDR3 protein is CASSFDRGGTDTQYF. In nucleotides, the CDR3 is TGCGCCAGCAGCTTCGACCGGGGTGGCACAGATACGCAGTATTTT.

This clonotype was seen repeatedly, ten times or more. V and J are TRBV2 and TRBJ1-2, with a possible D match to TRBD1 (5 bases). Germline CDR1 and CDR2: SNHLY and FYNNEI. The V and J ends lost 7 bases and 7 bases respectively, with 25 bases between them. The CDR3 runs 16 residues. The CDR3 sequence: CASKLGPREISGGYTF. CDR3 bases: TGTGCCAGCAAGCTCGGCCCCAGGGAGATTTCAGGTGGCTACACCTTC.

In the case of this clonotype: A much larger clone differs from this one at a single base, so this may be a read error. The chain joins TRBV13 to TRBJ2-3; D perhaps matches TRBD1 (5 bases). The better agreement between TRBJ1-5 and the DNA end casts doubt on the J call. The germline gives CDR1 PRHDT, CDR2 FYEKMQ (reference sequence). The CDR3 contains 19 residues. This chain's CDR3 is CASSGPGTSGSSLTDTQHF. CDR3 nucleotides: TGTGCCAGCAGCGGTCCCGGGACTAGCGGGAGTTCCCTCACAGATACGCAGCATTTT.

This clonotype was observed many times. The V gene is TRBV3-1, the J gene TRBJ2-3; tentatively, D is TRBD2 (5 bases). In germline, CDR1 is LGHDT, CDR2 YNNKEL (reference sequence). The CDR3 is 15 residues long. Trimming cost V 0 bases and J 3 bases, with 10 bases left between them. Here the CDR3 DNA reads TGTGCCAGCAGCCAAGATTTGCTAGCAACAGATACGCAGTATTTT. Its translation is CASSQDLLATDTQYF.

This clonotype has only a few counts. CDR3 DNA sequence: TGCAGTGCTCCGTTAGGGAGCTATGGCTACACCTTC. Translated, it gives CSAPLGSYGYTF. V gene TRBV20-1 combines with J gene TRBJ1-2; D remains unclear. Trimming cost V 5 bases and J 4 bases, with 11 bases left between them. The germline gives CDR1 DFQATT, CDR2 SNEGSKA (reference sequence). The CDR3 length is 12 residues.

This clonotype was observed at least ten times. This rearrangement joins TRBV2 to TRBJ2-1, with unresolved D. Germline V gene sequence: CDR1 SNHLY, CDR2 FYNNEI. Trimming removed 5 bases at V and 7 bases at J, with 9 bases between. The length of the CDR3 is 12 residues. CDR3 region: CASSRSENEQFF. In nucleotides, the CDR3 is TGTGCCAGCAGTCGGTCCGAAAATGAGCAGTTCTTC.

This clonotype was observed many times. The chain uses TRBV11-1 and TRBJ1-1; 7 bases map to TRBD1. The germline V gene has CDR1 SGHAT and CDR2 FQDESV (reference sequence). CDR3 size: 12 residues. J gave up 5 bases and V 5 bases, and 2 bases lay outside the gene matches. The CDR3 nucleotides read TGTGCCAGCAGCCAGGGGGTTACTGAAGCTTTCTTT. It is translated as CASSQGVTEAFF.

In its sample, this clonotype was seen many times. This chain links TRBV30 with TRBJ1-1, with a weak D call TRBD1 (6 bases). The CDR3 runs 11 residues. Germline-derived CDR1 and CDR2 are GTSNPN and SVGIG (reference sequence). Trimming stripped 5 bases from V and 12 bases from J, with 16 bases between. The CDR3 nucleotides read TGTGCCTGGGGCCGGATGGGGACAACTTTCTTT. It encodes CAWGRMGTTFF.

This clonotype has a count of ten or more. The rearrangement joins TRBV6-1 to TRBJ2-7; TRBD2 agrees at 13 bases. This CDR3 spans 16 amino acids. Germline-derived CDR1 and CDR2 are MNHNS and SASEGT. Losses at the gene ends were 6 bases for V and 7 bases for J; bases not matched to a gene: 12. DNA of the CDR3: TGTGCCAGCAGGCCAGATCCGGGACTAGCGGGACGGGAGCAGTACTTC. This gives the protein CASRPDPGLAGREQYF.

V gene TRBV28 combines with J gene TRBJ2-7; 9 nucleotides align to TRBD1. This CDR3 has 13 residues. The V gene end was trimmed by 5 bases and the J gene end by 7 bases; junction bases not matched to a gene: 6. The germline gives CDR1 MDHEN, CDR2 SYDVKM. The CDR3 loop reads CASSPGTGREQYF. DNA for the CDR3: TGTGCCAGCAGTCCGGGGACAGGGCGAGAGCAGTACTTC. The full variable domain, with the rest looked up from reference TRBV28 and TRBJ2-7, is DVKVTQSSRYLVKRTGEKVFLECVQDMDHENMFWYRQDPGLGLRLIYFSYDVKMKEKGDIPEGYSVSREKKERFSLILESASTNQTSMYLCASSPGTGREQYFGPGTRLTVT.

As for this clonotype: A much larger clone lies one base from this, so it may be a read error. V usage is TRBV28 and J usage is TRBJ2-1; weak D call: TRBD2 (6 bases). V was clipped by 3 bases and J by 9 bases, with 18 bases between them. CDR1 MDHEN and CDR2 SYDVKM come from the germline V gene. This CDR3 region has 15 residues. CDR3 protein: CASSLRGFSLSEQFF. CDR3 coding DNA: TGTGCCAGCAGTTTGCGGGGTTTTTCACTGAGTGAGCAGTTCTTC.

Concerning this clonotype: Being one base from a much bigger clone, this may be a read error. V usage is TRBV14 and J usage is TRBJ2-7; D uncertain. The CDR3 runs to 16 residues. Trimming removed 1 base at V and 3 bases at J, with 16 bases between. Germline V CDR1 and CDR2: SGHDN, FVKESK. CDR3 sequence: CASSQGWPENDYEQYF. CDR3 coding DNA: TGTGCCAGCAGCCAAGGTTGGCCGGAGAACGACTACGAGCAGTACTTC. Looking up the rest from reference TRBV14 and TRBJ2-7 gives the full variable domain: EAGVTQFPSHSVIEKGQTVTLRCDPISGHDNLYWYRRVMGKEIKFLLHFVKESKQDESGMPNNRFLAERTGGTYSTLKVQPAELEDSGVYFCASSQGWPENDYEQYFGPGTRLTVT.

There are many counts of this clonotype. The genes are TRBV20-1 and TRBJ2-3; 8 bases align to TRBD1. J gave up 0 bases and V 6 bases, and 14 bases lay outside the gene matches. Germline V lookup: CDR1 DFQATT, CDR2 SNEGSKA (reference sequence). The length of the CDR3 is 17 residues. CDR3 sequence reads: CSAFPDRVGTSTDTQYF. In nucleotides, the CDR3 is TGCAGTGCGTTCCCGGACAGGGTCGGGACTAGCACAGATACGCAGTATTTT.

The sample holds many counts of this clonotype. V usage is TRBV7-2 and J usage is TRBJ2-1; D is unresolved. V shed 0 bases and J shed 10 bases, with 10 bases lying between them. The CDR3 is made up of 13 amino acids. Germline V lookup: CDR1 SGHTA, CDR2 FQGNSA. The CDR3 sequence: CASSLAVVYEQFF. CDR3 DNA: TGTGCCAGCAGCTTAGCGGTGGTATACGAGCAGTTCTTC.

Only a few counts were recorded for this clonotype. The CDR3 is CASSPGTAGGYEQYF. The CDR3 DNA reads as TGTGCCAGCAGCCCCGGGACAGCGGGTGGCTACGAGCAGTACTTC. V usage is TRBV7-8 and J usage is TRBJ2-7, with D tentatively TRBD1 (7 bases). The CDR3 sequence is 15 residues long. Germline values: CDR1 SGHVS, CDR2 FQNEAQ. V lost 5 bases, J lost 3 bases, and 17 bases lay in between.

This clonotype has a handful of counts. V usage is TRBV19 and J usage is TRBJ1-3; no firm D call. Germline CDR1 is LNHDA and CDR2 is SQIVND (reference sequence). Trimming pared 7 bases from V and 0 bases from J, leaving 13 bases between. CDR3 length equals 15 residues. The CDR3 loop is CASTYMAFSGNTIYF. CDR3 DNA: TGTGCCAGTACCTACATGGCCTTCTCTGGAAACACCATATATTTT.

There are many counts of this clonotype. CDR3 residues: CASSYGRGGLYEQYF. The CDR3 bases are TGTGCCAGCAGTTACGGGCGGGGGGGCCTCTACGAGCAGTACTTC. The V call is TRBV6-2 or TRBV6-3, the J call TRBJ2-7, with 9 positions matching TRBD2. The CDR3 consists of 15 residues. J gave up 3 bases and V 2 bases, and 5 bases lay outside the gene matches. Germline V gene lookup returns CDR1 MNHEY and CDR2 SVGEGT.

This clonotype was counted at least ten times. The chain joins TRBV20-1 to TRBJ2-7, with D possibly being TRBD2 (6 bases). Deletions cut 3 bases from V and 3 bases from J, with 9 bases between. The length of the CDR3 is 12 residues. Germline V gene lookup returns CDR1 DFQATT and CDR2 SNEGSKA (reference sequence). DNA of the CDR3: TGCAGTGCTAGGCCGGGAGTCTACGAGCAGTACTTC. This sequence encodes CSARPGVYEQYF.

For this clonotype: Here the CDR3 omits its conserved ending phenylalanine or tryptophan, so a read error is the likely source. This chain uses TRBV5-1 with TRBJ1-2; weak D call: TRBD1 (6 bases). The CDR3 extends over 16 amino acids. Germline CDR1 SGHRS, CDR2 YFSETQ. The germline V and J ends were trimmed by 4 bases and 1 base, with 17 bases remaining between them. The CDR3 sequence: CASSLQGQPNNYGYTS. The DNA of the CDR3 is TGCGCCAGCAGCCTGCAGGGGCAGCCCAATAACTATGGCTACACCTCC.

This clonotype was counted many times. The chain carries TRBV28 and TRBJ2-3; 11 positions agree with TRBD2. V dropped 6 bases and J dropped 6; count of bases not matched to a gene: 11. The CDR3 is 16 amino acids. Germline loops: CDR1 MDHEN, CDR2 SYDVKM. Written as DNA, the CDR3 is TGTGCCAGCAGAAAAACTAGCGGGAGAACGGCTGATACGCAGTATTTT. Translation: CASRKTSGRTADTQYF.

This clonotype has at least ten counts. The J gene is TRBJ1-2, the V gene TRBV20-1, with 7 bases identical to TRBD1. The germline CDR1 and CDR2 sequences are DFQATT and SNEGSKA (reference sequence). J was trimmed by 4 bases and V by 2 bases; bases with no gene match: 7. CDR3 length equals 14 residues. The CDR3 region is CSARSQGEAYGYTF. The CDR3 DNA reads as TGCAGTGCTAGATCTCAGGGGGAGGCCTATGGCTACACCTTC.

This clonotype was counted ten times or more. CDR3 nucleotide sequence: TGTGCCAGCAGCGTAGGACAGGGGGCTGGTGAAGCTTTCTTT. It is translated as CASSVGQGAGEAFF. The chain carries TRBV9 and TRBJ1-1, with 10 positions matching TRBD1. Unmatched junction bases numbered 3, after V lost 0 bases and J lost 7 bases. The CDR3 sequence is 14 residues long. Germline CDR1 and CDR2: SGDLS and YYNGEE.

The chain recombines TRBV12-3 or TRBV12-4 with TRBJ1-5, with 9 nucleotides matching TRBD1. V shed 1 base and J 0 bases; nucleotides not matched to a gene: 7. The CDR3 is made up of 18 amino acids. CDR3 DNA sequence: TGTGCCAGCAGTTTAGGGACAGGGGCTACATATAGCAATCAGCCCCAGCATTTT. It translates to CASSLGTGATYSNQPQHF.

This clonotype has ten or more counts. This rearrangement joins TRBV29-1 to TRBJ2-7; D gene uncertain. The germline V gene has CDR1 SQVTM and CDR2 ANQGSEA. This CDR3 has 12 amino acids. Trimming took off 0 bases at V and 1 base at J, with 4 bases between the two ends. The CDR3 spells CSVEDRSYEQYF. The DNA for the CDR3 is TGCAGCGTTGAAGATCGGTCCTACGAGCAGTACTTC.